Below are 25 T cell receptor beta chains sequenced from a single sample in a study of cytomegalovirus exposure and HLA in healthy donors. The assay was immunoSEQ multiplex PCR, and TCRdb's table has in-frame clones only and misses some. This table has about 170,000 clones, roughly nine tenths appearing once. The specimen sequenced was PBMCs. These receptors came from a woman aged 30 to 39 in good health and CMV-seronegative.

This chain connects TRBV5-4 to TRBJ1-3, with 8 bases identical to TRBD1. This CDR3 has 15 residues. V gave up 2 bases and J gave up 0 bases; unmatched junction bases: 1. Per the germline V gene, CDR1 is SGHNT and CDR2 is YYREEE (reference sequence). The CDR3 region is CASSFQGASGNTIYF. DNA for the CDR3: TGTGCCAGCAGCTTTCAGGGGGCCTCTGGAAACACCATATATTTT.

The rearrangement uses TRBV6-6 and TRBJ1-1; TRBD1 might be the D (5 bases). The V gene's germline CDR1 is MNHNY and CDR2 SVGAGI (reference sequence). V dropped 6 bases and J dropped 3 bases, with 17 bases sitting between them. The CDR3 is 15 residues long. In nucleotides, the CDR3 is TGTGCCAGCAGAACAACCGGGGGATCGGACACTGAAGCTTTCTTT. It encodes CASRTTGGSDTEAFF.

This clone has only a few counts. CDR3 in amino acids: CASSLRGSGNGNTIYF. CDR3 DNA sequence: TGTGCCAGCAGCTTAAGAGGGTCGGGTAACGGAAACACCATATATTTT. This chain links TRBV7-6 with TRBJ1-3; no reliable D call. Germline values: CDR1 SGHVS, CDR2 FNYEAQ. The V end lost 2 bases, the J end lost 4 bases, and 15 bases lay between the germline ends. The CDR3 is made up of 16 amino acids.

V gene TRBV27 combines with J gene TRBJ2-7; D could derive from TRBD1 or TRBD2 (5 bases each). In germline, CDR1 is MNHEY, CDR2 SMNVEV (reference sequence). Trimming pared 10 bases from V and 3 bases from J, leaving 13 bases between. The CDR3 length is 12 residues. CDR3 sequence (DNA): TGTGCCACTGGGGACGGAGTCTACGAGCAGTACTTC. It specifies CATGDGVYEQYF.

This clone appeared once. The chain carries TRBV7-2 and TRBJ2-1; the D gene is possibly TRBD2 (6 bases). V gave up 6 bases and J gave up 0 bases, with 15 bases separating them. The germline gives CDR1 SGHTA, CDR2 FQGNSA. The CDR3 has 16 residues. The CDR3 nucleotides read TGTGCCAGCAGTTCAGCGGGCCTAGGCTCCTACAATGAGCAGTTCTTC. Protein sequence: CASSSAGLGSYNEQFF.

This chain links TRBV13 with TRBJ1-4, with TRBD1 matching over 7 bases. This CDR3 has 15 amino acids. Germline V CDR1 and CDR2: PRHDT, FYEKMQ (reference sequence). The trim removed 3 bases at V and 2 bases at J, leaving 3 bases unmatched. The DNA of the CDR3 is TGTGCCAGCAGCTTGTACAGGGGCACTAATGAAAAACTGTTTTTT. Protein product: CASSLYRGTNEKLFF. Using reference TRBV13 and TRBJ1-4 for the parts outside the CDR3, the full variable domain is AAGVIQSPRHLIKEKRETATLKCYPIPRHDTVYWYQQGPGQDPQFLISFYEKMQSDKGSIPDRFSAQQFSDYHSELNMSSLELGDSALYFCASSLYRGTNEKLFFGSGTQLSVL.

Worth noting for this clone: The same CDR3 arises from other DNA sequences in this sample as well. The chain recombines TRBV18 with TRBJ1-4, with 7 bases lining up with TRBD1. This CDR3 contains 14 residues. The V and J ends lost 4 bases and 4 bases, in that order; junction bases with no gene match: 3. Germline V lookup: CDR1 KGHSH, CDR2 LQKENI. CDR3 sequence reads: CASSRAGGNEKLFF. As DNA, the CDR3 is TGTGCCAGCTCACGTGCAGGGGGTAATGAAAAACTGTTTTTT.

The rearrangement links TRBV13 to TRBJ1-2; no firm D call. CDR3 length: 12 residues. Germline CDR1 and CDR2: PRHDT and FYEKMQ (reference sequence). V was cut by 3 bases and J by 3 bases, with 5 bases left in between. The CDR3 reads CASSFQDYGYTF. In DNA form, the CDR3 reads TGTGCCAGCAGCTTTCAGGACTATGGCTACACCTTC.

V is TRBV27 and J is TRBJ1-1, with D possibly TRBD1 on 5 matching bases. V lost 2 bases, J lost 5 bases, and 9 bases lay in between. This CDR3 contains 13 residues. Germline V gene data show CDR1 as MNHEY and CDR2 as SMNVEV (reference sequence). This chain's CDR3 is CASSLSWGTEAFF. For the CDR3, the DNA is TGTGCCAGCAGTTTAAGTTGGGGGACTGAAGCTTTCTTT.

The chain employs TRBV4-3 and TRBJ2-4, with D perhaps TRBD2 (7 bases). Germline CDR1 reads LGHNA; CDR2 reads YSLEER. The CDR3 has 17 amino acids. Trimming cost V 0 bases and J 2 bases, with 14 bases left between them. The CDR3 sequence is CASSQDRGGGTKNIQYF. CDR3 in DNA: TGCGCCAGCAGCCAAGATAGGGGGGGTGGAACCAAAAACATTCAGTACTTC.

CDR3 region: CASSEGGAANEKLFF. CDR3 sequence (DNA): TGTGCCAGCTCCGAAGGGGGGGCGGCTAATGAAAAACTGTTTTTT. The gene calls are TRBV2 and TRBJ1-4; TRBD1 is a possible D gene (6 bases). Germline V gene data show CDR1 as SNHLY and CDR2 as FYNNEI. This CDR3 has 15 amino acids. With 8 bases removed from V and 3 bases from J, the gap between germline ends came to 16 bases.

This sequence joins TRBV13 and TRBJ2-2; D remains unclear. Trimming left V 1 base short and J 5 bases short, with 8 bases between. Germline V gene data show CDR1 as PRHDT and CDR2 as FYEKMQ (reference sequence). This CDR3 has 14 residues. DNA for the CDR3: TGTGCCAGCAGCTTAGTTTTGGGGACCGGGGAGCTGTTTTTT. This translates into CASSLVLGTGELFF.

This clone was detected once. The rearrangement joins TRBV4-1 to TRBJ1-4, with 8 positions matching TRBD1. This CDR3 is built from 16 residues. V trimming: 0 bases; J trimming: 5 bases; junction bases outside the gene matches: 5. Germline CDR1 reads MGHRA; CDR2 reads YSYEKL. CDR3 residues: CASSQEIGTGNEKLFF. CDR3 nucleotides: TGCGCCAGCAGCCAAGAGATCGGGACAGGCAATGAAAAACTGTTTTTT.

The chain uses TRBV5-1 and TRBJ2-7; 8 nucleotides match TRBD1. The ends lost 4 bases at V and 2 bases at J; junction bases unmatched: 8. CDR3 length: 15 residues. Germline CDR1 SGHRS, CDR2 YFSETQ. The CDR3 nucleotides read TGCGCCAGCAGCCCTTGGACAGGGAGCGCCTACGAGCAGTACTTC. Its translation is CASSPWTGSAYEQYF. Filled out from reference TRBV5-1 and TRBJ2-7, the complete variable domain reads KAGVTQTPRYLIKTRGQQVTLSCSPISGHRSVSWYQQTPGQGLQFLFEYFSETQRNKGNFPGRFSGRQFSNSRSEMNVSTLELGDSALYLCASSPWTGSAYEQYFGPGTRLTVT.

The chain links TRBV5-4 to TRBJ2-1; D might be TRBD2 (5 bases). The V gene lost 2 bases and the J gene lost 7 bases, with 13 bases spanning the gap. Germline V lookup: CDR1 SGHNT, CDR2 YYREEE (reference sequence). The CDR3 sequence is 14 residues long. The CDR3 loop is CASSFAWESNEQFF. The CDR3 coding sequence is TGTGCCAGCAGCTTTGCGTGGGAGAGTAATGAGCAGTTCTTC.

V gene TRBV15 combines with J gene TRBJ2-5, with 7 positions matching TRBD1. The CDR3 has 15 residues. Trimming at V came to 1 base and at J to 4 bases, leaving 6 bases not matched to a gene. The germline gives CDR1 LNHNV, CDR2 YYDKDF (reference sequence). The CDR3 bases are TGTGCCACCAGCAGAGGCGACAGGGATAGAGAGACCCAGTACTTC. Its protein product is CATSRGDRDRETQYF.

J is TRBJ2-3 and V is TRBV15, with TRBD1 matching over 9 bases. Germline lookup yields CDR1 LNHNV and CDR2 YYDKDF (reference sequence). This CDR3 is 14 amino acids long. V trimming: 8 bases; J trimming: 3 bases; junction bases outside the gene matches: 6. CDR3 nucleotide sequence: TGTGCCACCGTACGACAGGGGGAGACAGATACGCAGTATTTT. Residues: CATVRQGETDTQYF.

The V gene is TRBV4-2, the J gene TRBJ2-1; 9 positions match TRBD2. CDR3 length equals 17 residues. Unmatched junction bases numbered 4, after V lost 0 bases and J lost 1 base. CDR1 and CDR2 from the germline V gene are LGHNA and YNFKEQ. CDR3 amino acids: CASSQDPSGGSYNEQFF. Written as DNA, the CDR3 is TGTGCCAGCAGCCAAGATCCCAGCGGGGGGTCCTACAATGAGCAGTTCTTC.

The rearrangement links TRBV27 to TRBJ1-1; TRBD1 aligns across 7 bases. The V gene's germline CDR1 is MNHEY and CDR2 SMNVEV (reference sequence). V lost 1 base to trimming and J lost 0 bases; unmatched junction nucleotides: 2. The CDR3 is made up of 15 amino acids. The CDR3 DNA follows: TGTGCCAGCAGTTTATTCAGGGGGTTGAACACTGAAGCTTTCTTT. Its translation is CASSLFRGLNTEAFF.

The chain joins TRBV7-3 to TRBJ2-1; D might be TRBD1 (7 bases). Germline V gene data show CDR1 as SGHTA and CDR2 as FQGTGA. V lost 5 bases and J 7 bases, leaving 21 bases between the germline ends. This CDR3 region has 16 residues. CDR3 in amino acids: CASSPNARQGGNEQFF. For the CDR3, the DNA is TGTGCCAGCAGCCCCAACGCACGACAGGGAGGAAATGAGCAGTTCTTC.

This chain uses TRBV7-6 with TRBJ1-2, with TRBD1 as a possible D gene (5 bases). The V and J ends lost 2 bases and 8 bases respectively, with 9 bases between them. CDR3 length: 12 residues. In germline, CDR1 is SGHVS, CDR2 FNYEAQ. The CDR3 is CASSLMGEGYTF. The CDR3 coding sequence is TGTGCCAGCAGCTTAATGGGGGAAGGCTACACCTTC.

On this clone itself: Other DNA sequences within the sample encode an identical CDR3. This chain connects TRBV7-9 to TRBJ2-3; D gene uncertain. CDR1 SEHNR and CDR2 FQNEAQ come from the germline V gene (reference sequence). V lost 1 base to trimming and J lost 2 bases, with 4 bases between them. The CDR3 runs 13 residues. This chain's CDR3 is CASSLDSTDTQYF. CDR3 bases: TGTGCCAGCAGCTTAGACTCCACAGATACGCAGTATTTT.

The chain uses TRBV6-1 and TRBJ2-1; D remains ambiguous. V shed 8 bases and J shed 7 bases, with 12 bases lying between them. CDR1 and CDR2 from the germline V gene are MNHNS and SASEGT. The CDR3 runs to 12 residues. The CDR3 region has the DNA TGTGCCAGCGGCGTAGGAGCAAATGAGCAGTTCTTC. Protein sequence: CASGVGANEQFF.

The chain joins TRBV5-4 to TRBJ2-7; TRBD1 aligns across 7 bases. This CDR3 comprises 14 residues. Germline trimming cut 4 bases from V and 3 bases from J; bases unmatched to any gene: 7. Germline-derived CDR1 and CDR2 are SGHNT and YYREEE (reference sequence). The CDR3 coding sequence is TGTGCCAGCAGCCCCTCCGCAGGGGGCTACGAGCAGTACTTC. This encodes CASSPSAGGYEQYF. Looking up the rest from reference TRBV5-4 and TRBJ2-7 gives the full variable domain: ETGVTQSPTHLIKTRGQQVTLRCSSQSGHNTVSWYQQALGQGPQFIFQYYREEENGRGNFPPRFSGLQFPNYSSELNVNALELDDSALYLCASSPSAGGYEQYFGPGTRLTVT.

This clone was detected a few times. The CDR3 region has the DNA TGTGCCAGCAGCTTGGGGACAGGGATGCAGACCCAGTACTTC. Translation: CASSLGTGMQTQYF. The V and J genes are TRBV5-4 and TRBJ2-5; TRBD1 matches 8 bases. Looked up from germline, CDR1 is SGHNT and CDR2 is YYREEE (reference sequence). With V trimmed by 0 bases and J by 6 bases, 4 bases remained unmatched. The CDR3 spans 14 residues.